The 2 T cell receptor beta chains presented below share a single source sample, sequenced in a study of beta chain features in type 1 diabetes. These receptors' antigens are unknown. Study-wide results and limits: All four CD4+ subsets of Type 1 diabetes patients contained TCRB CDR3s that were moderately but significantly shorter.

Of the isolated RNA, all was reverse transcribed, and so the sequenced material was expressed TCRB transcripts. TCRdb's copy holds only in-frame clones and misses some; the assay was immunoSEQ multiplex PCR. The sample shows about 53,000 clones, about three fifths of them seen only once. The sequencing input was stem cell memory CD4+ T cells from blood. These receptor sequences come from a woman in her twenties or thirties with type 1 diabetes.

This chain uses TRBV25-1 with TRBJ2-3; D uncertain. CDR3 length: 15 amino acids. Trimming pared 2 bases from V and 0 bases from J, leaving 9 bases between. The germline gives CDR1 MGHDK, CDR2 SYGVNS. The CDR3: CASSEDTASTDTQYF. As DNA, the CDR3 is TGTGCCAGCAGTGAAGACACTGCTAGCACAGATACGCAGTATTTT.

The chain combines TRBV7-3 with TRBJ2-1; the match to TRBD2 covers 10 bases. Germline CDR1 and CDR2: SGHTA and FQGTGA. Trimming at V came to 1 base and at J to 8 bases, leaving 8 bases not matched to a gene. The CDR3 length is 16 residues. Here the CDR3 reads CASSLRLAGASDEQFF. Here the CDR3 DNA reads TGTGCCAGCAGCTTAAGACTAGCGGGCGCCTCCGATGAGCAGTTCTTC.